This T cell receptor (beta chain) was identified during a study of early T cells in non-severe SARS-CoV-2 infection. Across the whole study: Bulk RNA taken from unsorted whole blood was sequenced, leaving chains unpaired. General study results and limits: Matching results from VDJdb favored anti-spike CD8 responses, leaving private and CD4 specificities undetected.

This clonotype was detected a few times. Its antigen is still unknown. Germline V gives CDR1 KGHSH, CDR2 LQKENI. This CDR3 contains 12 residues. Trimming removed 3 bases from V and 6 bases from J, with 6 bases in between. Individual cDNA molecules were tagged with unique molecular identifiers. One entry per CDR3 protein, called by TCRdb with MiXCR from the 5' RACE reads. This table has some 98,000 distinct CDR3 sequences, approximately 9.9% appearing once. V is TRBV18 and J is TRBJ1-5; D gene uncertain. The sequencing sample was made of whole blood. This TCR was sampled from an adult who was a healthcare worker with PCR-confirmed SARS-CoV-2 infection or an uninfected control (not recorded which). The CDR3: CASSPGAQPQHF. CDR3 in DNA: TGTGCCAGCTCACCTGGTGCTCAGCCCCAGCATTTT.